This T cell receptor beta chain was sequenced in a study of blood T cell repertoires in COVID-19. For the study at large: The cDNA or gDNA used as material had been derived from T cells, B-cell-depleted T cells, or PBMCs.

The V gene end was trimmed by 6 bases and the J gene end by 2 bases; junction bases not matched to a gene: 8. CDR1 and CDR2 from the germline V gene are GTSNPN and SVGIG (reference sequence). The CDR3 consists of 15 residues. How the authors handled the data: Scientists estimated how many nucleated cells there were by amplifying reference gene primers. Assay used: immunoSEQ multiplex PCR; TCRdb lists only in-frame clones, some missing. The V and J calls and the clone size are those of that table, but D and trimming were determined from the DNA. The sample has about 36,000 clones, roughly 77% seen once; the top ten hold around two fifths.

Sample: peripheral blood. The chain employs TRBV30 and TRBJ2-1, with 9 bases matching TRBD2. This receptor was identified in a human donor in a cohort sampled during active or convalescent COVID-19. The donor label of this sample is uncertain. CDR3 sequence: CACLRAGGAYNEQFF. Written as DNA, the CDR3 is TGTGCCTGCCTCCGGGCGGGAGGGGCCTACAATGAGCAGTTCTTC.